The rows below give T cell receptor beta chains drawn from one sample of a study of blood T cell repertoires in COVID-19. Profiling relied on immunoSEQ multiplex PCR, and the TCRdb table lists in-frame clones only, not all of them. The data contain 180,000 or so clones, around 83% of them singletons. Sequenced material: peripheral blood. Receptor source: a woman of 80 years or more in a cohort sampled during active or convalescent COVID-19. Each CDR3 is given with its conserved first and last residue.

TRBV19 | CASSIRPGLGRTDTQYF
TRBV5-1 | CASSAGTGRFYGYTF
TRBV6-1 | CASSEEVYRYSGNTIYF
TRBV9 | CASSPRQGAIEQYF
TRBV30 | CAWNRGRVRGEAEAFF
TRBV7-2 | CASSKTGQGQETQYF
TRBV5-1 | CASSIQTDMNTEAFF
TRBV14 | CASSFGRGNTEAFF
TRBV5-1 | CASSAHDRGTREAFF
TRBV29-1 | CSVRGRETQYF
TRBV24-1 | CATSPGGRDEKLFF
TRBV4-1 | CASSQEGQGNEQFF
TRBV6-5 | CASTERGTYEQYF
TRBV6-5 | CASSLSVEQPQHF
TRBV16 | CASSSRQGSFEPQHF
TRBV18 | CASSLDSGTGNSPLHF
TRBV5-5 | CASSSDRGLGAFF
TRBV16 | CASSHLSGDGNEKLFF
TRBV5-1 | CASSPGSGYNSPLHF
TRBV21-1 | CASSKERGTSDDIQYF
TRBV30 | CAWSVQGGGGYTF
TRBV6-5 | CASSANRQGGYGYTF
TRBV6-2/TRBV6-3 | CASSRTAQPQHF
TRBV23-1 | CASSQSVCLALVNEQFF
TRBV7-9 | CASTMGEQAPLHF
TRBV18 | CASSTGTGGAGNYGYTF
TRBV11-2 | CASSSSTRKNIQYF
TRBV12-5 | CASGLPGGGIGTDTQYF
TRBV10-1 | CASSESGGMEAFF
TRBV30 | CALDREANEKLFF
TRBV2 | CASRLEQGLSYGYTF
TRBV24-1 | CATRGQGRGNTEAFF
TRBV10-3 | CAIRTGTDDEQYF
TRBV6-5 | CASSFDRINEKLFF
TRBV28 | CASSLAGGPTYEQYF
TRBV6-5 | CASSPGSANTEAFF
TRBV7-9 | CASSLMSQVQETQYF
TRBV20-1 | CSASIGGRTDTQYF
TRBV23-1 | CASSQAVDRANEQYF
TRBV30 | CAWSVGDIVDSPLHF
TRBV5-1 | CASRQTGATEKLFF
TRBV19 | CASSALAAPYNEQFF
TRBV4-1 | CASSQESGQGGQPQHF
TRBV5-1 | CASTPTGDTQYF
TRBV24-1 | CATSDAGHNNEKLFF
TRBV2 | CASSRGALDYGYTF